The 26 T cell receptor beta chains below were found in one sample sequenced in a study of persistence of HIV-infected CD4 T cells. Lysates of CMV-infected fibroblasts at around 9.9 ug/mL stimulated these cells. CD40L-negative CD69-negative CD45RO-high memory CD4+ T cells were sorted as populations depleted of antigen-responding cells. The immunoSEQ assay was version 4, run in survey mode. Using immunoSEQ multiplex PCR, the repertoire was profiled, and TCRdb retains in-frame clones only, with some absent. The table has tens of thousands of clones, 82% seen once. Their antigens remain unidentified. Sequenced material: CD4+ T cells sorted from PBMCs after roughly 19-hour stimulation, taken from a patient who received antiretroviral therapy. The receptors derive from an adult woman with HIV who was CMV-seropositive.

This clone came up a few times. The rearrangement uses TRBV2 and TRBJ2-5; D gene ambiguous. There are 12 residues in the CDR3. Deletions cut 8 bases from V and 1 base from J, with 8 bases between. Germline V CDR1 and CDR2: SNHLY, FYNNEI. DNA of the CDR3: TGTGCCAGCGGGCCAAGCCAAGAGACCCAGTACTTC. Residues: CASGPSQETQYF.

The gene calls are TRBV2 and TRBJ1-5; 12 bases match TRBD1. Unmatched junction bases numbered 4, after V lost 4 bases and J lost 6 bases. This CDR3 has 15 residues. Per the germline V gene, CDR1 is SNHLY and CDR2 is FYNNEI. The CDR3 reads CASSGGQGAGQPQHF. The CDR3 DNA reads TGTGCCAGCAGTGGGGGACAGGGGGCTGGTCAGCCCCAGCATTTT.

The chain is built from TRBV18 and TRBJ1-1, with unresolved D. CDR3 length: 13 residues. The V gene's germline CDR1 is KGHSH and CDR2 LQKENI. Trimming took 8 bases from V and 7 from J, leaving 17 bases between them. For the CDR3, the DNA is TGTGCCAGCACAGACGCCTTGGGGAGTGAAGCTTTCTTT. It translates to CASTDALGSEAFF.

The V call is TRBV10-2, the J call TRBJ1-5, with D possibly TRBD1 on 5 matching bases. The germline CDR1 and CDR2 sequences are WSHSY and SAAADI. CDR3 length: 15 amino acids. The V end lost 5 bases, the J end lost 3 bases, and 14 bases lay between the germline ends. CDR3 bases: TGCGCCAGCAGTCTATCGGGACCCCCCAATCAGCCCCAGCATTTT. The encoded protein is CASSLSGPPNQPQHF.

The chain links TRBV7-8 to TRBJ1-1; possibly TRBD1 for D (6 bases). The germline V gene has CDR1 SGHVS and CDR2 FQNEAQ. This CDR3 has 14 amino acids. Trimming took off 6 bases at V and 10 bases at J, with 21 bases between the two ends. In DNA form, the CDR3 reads TGTGCCAGCAGACTTACAGGGCCCCAGTCAAGAGCTTTCTTT. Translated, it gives CASRLTGPQSRAFF.

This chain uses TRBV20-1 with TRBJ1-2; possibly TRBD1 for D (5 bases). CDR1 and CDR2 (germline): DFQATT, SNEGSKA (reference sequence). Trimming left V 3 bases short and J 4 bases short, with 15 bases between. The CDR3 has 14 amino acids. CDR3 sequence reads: CSASVSGQTYGYTF. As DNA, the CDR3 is TGCAGTGCTAGTGTTTCGGGGCAGACCTATGGCTACACCTTC.

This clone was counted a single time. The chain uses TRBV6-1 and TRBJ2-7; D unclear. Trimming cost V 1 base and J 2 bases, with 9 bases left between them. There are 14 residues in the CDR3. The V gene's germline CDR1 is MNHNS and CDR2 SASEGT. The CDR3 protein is CASSEVGSAYEQYF. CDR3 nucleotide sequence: TGTGCCAGCAGTGAAGTAGGCAGCGCCTACGAGCAGTACTTC.

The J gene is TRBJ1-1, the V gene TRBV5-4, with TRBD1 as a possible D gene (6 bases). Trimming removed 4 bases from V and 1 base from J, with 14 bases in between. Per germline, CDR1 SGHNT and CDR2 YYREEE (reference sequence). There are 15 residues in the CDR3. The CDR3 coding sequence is TGTGCCAGCAGCCCTCCCCCGGGGGCGAACACTGAAGCTTTCTTT. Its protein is CASSPPPGANTEAFF.

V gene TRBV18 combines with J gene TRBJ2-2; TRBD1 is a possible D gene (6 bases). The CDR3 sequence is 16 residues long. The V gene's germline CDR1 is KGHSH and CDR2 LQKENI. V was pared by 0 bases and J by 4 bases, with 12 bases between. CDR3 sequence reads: CASSPPGRGGTGELFF. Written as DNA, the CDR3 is TGTGCCAGCTCACCACCGGGCAGGGGTGGCACCGGGGAGCTGTTTTTT.

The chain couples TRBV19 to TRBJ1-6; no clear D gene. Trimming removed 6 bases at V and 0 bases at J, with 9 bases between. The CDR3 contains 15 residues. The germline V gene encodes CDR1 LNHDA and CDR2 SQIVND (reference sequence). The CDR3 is CASRSVSSYNSPLHF. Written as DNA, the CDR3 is TGTGCCAGTAGGAGTGTAAGCTCCTATAATTCACCCCTCCACTTT. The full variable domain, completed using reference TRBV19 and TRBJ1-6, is DGGITQSPKYLFRKEGQNVTLSCEQNLNHDAMYWYRQDPGQGLRLIYYSQIVNDFQKGDIAEGYSVSREKKESFPLTVTSAQKNPTAFYLCASRSVSSYNSPLHFGNGTRLTVT.

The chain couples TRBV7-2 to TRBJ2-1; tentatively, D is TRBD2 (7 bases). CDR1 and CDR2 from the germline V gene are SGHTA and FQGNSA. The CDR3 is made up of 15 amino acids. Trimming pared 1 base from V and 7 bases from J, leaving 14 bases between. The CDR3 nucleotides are TGTGCCAGCAGCTTAGGGGGGGGCCGAGGTAATGAGCAGTTCTTC. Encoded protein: CASSLGGGRGNEQFF.

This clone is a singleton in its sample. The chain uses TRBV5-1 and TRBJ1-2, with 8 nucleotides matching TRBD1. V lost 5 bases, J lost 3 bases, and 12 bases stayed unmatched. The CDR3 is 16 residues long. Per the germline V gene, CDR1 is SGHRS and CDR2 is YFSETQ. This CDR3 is CASSWTGRGLDYGYTF. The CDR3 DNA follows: TGCGCCAGCAGTTGGACAGGGAGGGGATTGGACTATGGCTACACCTTC.

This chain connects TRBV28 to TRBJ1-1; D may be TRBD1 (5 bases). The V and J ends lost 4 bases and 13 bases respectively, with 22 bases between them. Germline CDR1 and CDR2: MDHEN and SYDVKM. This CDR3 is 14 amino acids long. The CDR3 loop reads CASSSLGGGGVGFF. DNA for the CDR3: TGTGCCAGCAGTTCCCTTGGGGGGGGTGGTGTCGGTTTCTTT. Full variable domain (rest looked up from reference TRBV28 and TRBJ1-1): DVKVTQSSRYLVKRTGEKVFLECVQDMDHENMFWYRQDPGLGLRLIYFSYDVKMKEKGDIPEGYSVSREKKERFSLILESASTNQTSMYLCASSSLGGGGVGFFGQGTRLTVV.

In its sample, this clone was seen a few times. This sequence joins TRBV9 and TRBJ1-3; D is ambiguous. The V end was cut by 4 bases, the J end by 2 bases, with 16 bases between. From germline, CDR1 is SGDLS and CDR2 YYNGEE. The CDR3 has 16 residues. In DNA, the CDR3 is TGTGCCAGCAGCCCTCGCGAGAGTAACGCTGGAAACACCATATATTTT. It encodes CASSPRESNAGNTIYF.

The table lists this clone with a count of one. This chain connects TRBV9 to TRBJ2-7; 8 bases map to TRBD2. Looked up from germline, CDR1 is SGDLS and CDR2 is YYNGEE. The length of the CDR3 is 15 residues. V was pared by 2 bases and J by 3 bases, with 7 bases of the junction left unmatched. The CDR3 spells CASSVNSGGIYEQYF. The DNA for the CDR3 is TGTGCCAGCAGCGTCAACTCGGGGGGGATCTACGAGCAGTACTTC.

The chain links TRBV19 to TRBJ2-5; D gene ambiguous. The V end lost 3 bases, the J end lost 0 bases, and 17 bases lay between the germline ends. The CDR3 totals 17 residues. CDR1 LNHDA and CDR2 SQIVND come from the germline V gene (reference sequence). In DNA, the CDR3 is TGTGCCAGTAGTATCAAGCGTATGGCAGCCGACCAAGAGACCCAGTACTTC. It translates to CASSIKRMAADQETQYF.

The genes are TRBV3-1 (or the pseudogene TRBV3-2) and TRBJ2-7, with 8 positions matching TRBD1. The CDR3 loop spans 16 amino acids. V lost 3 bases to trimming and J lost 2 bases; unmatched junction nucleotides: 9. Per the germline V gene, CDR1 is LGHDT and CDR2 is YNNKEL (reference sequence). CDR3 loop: CASSQNTGGVAYEQYF. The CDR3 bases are TGTGCCAGCAGCCAGAACACAGGGGGTGTTGCCTACGAGCAGTACTTC.

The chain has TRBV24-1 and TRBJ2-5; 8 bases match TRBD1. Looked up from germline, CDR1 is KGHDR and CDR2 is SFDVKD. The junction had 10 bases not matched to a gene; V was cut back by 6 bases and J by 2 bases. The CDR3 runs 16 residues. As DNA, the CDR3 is TGTGCCACCAGTTCCCCGGGCAGGGGGCTTCAAGAGACCCAGTACTTC. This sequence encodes CATSSPGRGLQETQYF.

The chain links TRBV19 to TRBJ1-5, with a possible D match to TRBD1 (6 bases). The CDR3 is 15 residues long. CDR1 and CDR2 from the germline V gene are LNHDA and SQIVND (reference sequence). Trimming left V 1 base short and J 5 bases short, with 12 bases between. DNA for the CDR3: TGTGCCAGTAGTATAGCAAGAAGGGGGGATCAGCCCCAGCATTTT. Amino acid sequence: CASSIARRGDQPQHF.

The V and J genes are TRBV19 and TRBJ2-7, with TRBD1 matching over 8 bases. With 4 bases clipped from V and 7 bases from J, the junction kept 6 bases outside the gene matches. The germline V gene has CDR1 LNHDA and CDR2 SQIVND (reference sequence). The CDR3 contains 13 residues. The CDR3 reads CASSTRTGREQYF. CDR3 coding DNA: TGTGCCAGTAGTACCAGGACAGGGAGAGAGCAGTACTTC.

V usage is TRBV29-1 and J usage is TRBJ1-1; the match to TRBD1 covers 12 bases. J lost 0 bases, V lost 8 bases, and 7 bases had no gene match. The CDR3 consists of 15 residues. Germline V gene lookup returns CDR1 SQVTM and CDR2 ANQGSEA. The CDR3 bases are TGCAGCAGCGGGACAGGGGGCCCGATGAACACTGAAGCTTTCTTT. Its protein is CSSGTGGPMNTEAFF.

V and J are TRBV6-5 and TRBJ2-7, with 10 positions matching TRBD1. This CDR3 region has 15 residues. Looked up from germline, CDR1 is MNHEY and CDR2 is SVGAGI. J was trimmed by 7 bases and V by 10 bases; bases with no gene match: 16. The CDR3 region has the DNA TGTGCCACCTCCAGGCCCCGACAGGGGGCAGGTGAGCAGTACTTC. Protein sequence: CATSRPRQGAGEQYF.

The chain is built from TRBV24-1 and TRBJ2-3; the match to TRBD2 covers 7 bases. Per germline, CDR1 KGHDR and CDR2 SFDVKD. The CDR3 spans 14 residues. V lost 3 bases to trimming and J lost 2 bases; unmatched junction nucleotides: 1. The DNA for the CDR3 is TGTGCCACCAGTGATAGACTAGCCACAGATACGCAGTATTTT. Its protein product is CATSDRLATDTQYF.

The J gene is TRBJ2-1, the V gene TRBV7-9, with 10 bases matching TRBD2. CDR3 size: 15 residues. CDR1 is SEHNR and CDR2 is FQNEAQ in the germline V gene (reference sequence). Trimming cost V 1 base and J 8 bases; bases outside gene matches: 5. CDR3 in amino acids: CASSLGLAGAYEQFF. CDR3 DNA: TGTGCCAGCAGCTTAGGGCTAGCGGGAGCGTATGAGCAGTTCTTC.

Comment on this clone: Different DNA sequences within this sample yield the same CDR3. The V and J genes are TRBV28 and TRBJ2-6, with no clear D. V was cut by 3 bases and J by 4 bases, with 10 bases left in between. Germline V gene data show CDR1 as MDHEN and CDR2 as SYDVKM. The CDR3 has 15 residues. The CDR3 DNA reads TGTGCCAGCAGTTTGTTGGGTTCGGGGGCCAACGTCCTGACTTTC. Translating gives CASSLLGSGANVLTF.

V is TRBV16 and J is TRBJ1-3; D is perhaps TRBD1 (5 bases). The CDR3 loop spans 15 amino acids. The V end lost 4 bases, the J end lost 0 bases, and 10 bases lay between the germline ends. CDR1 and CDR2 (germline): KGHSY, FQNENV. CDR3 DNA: TGTGCCAGCAGCCTGAGGGGTCGCTCTGGAAACACCATATATTTT. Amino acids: CASSLRGRSGNTIYF.